This is a list of T cell receptor beta chains from one sample in a study of OX40 agonist ivuxolimab in advanced cancers. Libraries were prepared by immunoSEQ multiplex PCR; TCRdb keeps only in-frame clonotypes and omits some of them. The sample contains some 71,000 clones, 86% of which appear only once. Sequencing used CD4+ or CD8+ T cells sorted from blood, obtained in a trial of the OX40 agonist ivuxolimab. The receptors shown here come from an adult with an advanced solid tumor such as melanoma, head and neck, liver or kidney cancer. The CDR3 runs from the conserved cysteine through the conserved F or W. D genes are given only for firm matches. Clone size is given for some rows only: seen once, a few or many times, or a class if the clone is expanded.

v_call: TRBV4-3
clone_size: -
d_call: -
j_call: TRBJ1-1
cdr3_nt: TGCGCCAGCAGCCAAGATGCAGGGTTTGACACTGAAGCTTTCTTT
cdr3_aa: CASSQDAGFDTEAFF

v_call: TRBV10-1
clone_size: -
d_call: -
j_call: TRBJ2-7
cdr3_nt: TGCGCCAGCGCAGCTTTAGACAACTCTGAGTACGAGCAGTACTTC
cdr3_aa: CASAALDNSEYEQYF

v_call: TRBV19
clone_size: -
d_call: -
j_call: TRBJ1-2
cdr3_nt: TGTGCCAGTAAGGATTACGGGACGGCGGAAGGCTACACCTTC
cdr3_aa: CASKDYGTAEGYTF

v_call: TRBV19
clone_size: few
d_call: TRBD1
j_call: TRBJ1-1
cdr3_nt: TGTGCCAGTAGTATTTCAGGGGGCCAGGGTGAAGCTTTCTTT
cdr3_aa: CASSISGGQGEAFF

v_call: TRBV5-6
clone_size: -
d_call: TRBD1
j_call: TRBJ2-1
cdr3_nt: TGTGCCAGCAGCTGGGGGACAGGATCCCACAATGAGCAGTTCTTC
cdr3_aa: CASSWGTGSHNEQFF

v_call: TRBV9
clone_size: -
d_call: -
j_call: TRBJ2-7
cdr3_nt: TGTGCCAGCAGCGCTAGGCTGGCCGAACCCCTCGAGCAGTACTTC
cdr3_aa: CASSARLAEPLEQYF

v_call: TRBV2
clone_size: once
d_call: -
j_call: TRBJ1-4
cdr3_nt: TGTGCCAGCAGTGTAGAAAAACTGTTTTTT
cdr3_aa: CASSVEKLFF

v_call: TRBV30
clone_size: -
d_call: -
j_call: TRBJ2-1
cdr3_nt: TGTGCCTGGAGTGTATTAGGGGGGGCTTCCCACGAGCAGTTCTTC
cdr3_aa: CAWSVLGGASHEQFF

v_call: TRBV7-8
clone_size: -
d_call: -
j_call: TRBJ1-2
cdr3_nt: TGTGCCAGCAGCTACCCGGACAGCCCCAGCTATGGCTACACCTTC
cdr3_aa: CASSYPDSPSYGYTF

v_call: TRBV19
clone_size: -
d_call: -
j_call: TRBJ2-5
cdr3_nt: TGTGCCAGTAGTACAGGTACCACCGAGACCCAGTACTTC
cdr3_aa: CASSTGTTETQYF

v_call: TRBV4-3
clone_size: -
d_call: -
j_call: TRBJ2-7
cdr3_nt: TGCGCCAGCAGCCAAAGCCTTGGCTCCTACGAGCAGTACTTC
cdr3_aa: CASSQSLGSYEQYF

v_call: TRBV19
clone_size: -
d_call: -
j_call: TRBJ1-1
cdr3_nt: TGTGCCAGTAGTATAGGTTACGGGGGACTGAACACTGAAGCTTTCTTT
cdr3_aa: CASSIGYGGLNTEAFF

v_call: TRBV29-1
clone_size: -
d_call: TRBD1
j_call: TRBJ1-4
cdr3_nt: TGCAGCGTAGACGCAGGGGGCGGGAAACTGTTTTTT
cdr3_aa: CSVDAGGGKLFF

v_call: TRBV18
clone_size: -
d_call: TRBD1
j_call: TRBJ1-1
cdr3_nt: TGTGCCAGCTCACCACGGACCGGACAGGGGGGCACTGAAGCTTTCTTT
cdr3_aa: CASSPRTGQGGTEAFF

v_call: TRBV5-1
clone_size: -
d_call: TRBD2
j_call: TRBJ2-1
cdr3_nt: TGCGCCAGCAGCTTGGCCCCGGGACTAGCGGGGGGCCTCGAGCAGTTCTTC
cdr3_aa: CASSLAPGLAGGLEQFF

v_call: TRBV7-2
clone_size: -
d_call: TRBD2
j_call: TRBJ2-3
cdr3_nt: TGTGCCAGCAGCTCCCGTATAGCGGGGGGTCCAGATACGCAGTATTTT
cdr3_aa: CASSSRIAGGPDTQYF

v_call: TRBV6-5
clone_size: -
d_call: TRBD1
j_call: TRBJ2-5
cdr3_nt: TGTGCCAGCAGTTACGGGACAGGACAAGAGACCCAGTACTTC
cdr3_aa: CASSYGTGQETQYF

v_call: TRBV18
clone_size: -
d_call: TRBD1
j_call: TRBJ2-2
cdr3_nt: TGTGCCAGCTCACGGGACAGGGCGAGCACCGGGGAGCTGTTTTTT
cdr3_aa: CASSRDRASTGELFF

v_call: TRBV4-2
clone_size: -
d_call: TRBD1
j_call: TRBJ2-5
cdr3_nt: TGTGCCAGCAGCCAAGCCAAAGACAGGGCAAAGGAGACCCAGTACTTC
cdr3_aa: CASSQAKDRAKETQYF

v_call: TRBV23-1
clone_size: -
d_call: -
j_call: TRBJ1-5
cdr3_nt: TGCGCCAGCAGTCATCTGAGTCGAAGCAATCAGCCCCAGCATTTT
cdr3_aa: CASSHLSRSNQPQHF

v_call: TRBV28
clone_size: -
d_call: -
j_call: TRBJ2-6
cdr3_nt: TGTGCCAGCAGTTTAAGGGCTGGGGCCAACGTCCTGACTTTC
cdr3_aa: CASSLRAGANVLTF

v_call: TRBV6-1
clone_size: -
d_call: -
j_call: TRBJ2-1
cdr3_nt: TGTGCCAGCACTGTTGGAGGGGGAACGATCAATGAGCAGTTCTTC
cdr3_aa: CASTVGGGTINEQFF

v_call: TRBV19
clone_size: -
d_call: -
j_call: TRBJ1-1
cdr3_nt: TGTGCCAGTAGTATAGGCTTAGAACGGGAAGCTTTCTTT
cdr3_aa: CASSIGLEREAFF

v_call: TRBV6-6
clone_size: -
d_call: -
j_call: TRBJ1-2
cdr3_nt: TGTGCCAGCAGTTACTCAGGGGTTCTTTATGGCTACACCTTC
cdr3_aa: CASSYSGVLYGYTF

v_call: TRBV18
clone_size: once
d_call: -
j_call: TRBJ1-1
cdr3_nt: TGTGCCAGCTCACTTGGGAACACTGAAGCTTTCTTT
cdr3_aa: CASSLGNTEAFF

v_call: TRBV6-5
clone_size: -
d_call: -
j_call: TRBJ2-1
cdr3_nt: TGTGCCAGCAGTCCCGTCAGGCGTGAGCAGTTCTTC
cdr3_aa: CASSPVRREQFF

v_call: TRBV5-5
clone_size: -
d_call: -
j_call: TRBJ1-3
cdr3_nt: TGTGCCAGCAGCCGACGGGGCTCTGGAAACACCATATATTTT
cdr3_aa: CASSRRGSGNTIYF

v_call: TRBV9
clone_size: -
d_call: TRBD2
j_call: TRBJ2-3
cdr3_nt: TGTGCCAGCAGCCTGGGACTAGCGGGAATCACAGATACGCAGTATTTT
cdr3_aa: CASSLGLAGITDTQYF

v_call: TRBV7-2
clone_size: -
d_call: -
j_call: TRBJ1-1
cdr3_nt: TGTGCCAGCAGCTTAATGGGAGGTGACACTGAAGCTTTCTTT
cdr3_aa: CASSLMGGDTEAFF

v_call: TRBV7-3
clone_size: -
d_call: TRBD1
j_call: TRBJ2-5
cdr3_nt: TGTGCCAGCAGCCTGGACAGGGAAGAGACCCAGTACTTC
cdr3_aa: CASSLDREETQYF

v_call: TRBV7-3
clone_size: -
d_call: TRBD1
j_call: TRBJ2-6
cdr3_nt: TGTGCCAGCAGCTCCGACAGGGCTGGGGCCAACGTCCTGACTTTC
cdr3_aa: CASSSDRAGANVLTF

v_call: TRBV18
clone_size: -
d_call: -
j_call: TRBJ2-1
cdr3_nt: TGTGCCAGCTCCCCGGGGGGGACAGATTCTTCTAATGAGCAGTTCTTC
cdr3_aa: CASSPGGTDSSNEQFF

v_call: TRBV9
clone_size: -
d_call: TRBD1
j_call: TRBJ2-3
cdr3_nt: TGTGCCAGCAGCGTGGACAGGGGTGGGGCAGATACGCAGTATTTT
cdr3_aa: CASSVDRGGADTQYF

v_call: TRBV9
clone_size: -
d_call: -
j_call: TRBJ2-5
cdr3_nt: TGTGCCAGCAGCGTCTCGGTGACGGCTCAAGAGACCCAGTACTTC
cdr3_aa: CASSVSVTAQETQYF

v_call: TRBV23-1
clone_size: few
d_call: -
j_call: TRBJ1-2
cdr3_nt: TGCGCCAGCACCCTAAAAGTGAGGGTGGCCTATGGCTACACCTTC
cdr3_aa: CASTLKVRVAYGYTF

v_call: TRBV5-1
clone_size: -
d_call: -
j_call: TRBJ1-6
cdr3_nt: TGCGCCAGCAGGGACGGGGGTTTTTATAATTCACCCCTCCACTTT
cdr3_aa: CASRDGGFYNSPLHF

v_call: TRBV19
clone_size: once
d_call: TRBD1
j_call: TRBJ2-7
cdr3_nt: TGTGCCAGCAAGGGACAGGTTAGCTCCTACGAGCAGTACTTC
cdr3_aa: CASKGQVSSYEQYF

v_call: TRBV28
clone_size: -
d_call: TRBD1
j_call: TRBJ1-5
cdr3_nt: TGTGCCAGCAGTTTATGGACAGGGGGGAATCAGCCCCAGCATTTT
cdr3_aa: CASSLWTGGNQPQHF

v_call: TRBV7-2
clone_size: -
d_call: TRBD2
j_call: TRBJ2-1
cdr3_nt: TGTGCCAGCAGCCCCTCACTAGCGGTCAATGAGCAGTTCTTC
cdr3_aa: CASSPSLAVNEQFF

v_call: TRBV5-1
clone_size: few
d_call: TRBD1
j_call: TRBJ2-7
cdr3_nt: TGCGCCAGCAGCTTGGCCCTTGGGACAGGGGGCTCGATAGACTTC
cdr3_aa: CASSLALGTGGSIDF

v_call: TRBV2
clone_size: -
d_call: TRBD1
j_call: TRBJ2-7
cdr3_nt: TGTGCCAGCAGCCCAAGGACAACAGGGGAATACGAGCAGTACTTC
cdr3_aa: CASSPRTTGEYEQYF

v_call: TRBV18
clone_size: -
d_call: TRBD1
j_call: TRBJ1-1
cdr3_nt: TGTGCCAGCTCACCTACGACCAGGGGGAGCACTGAAGCTTTCTTT
cdr3_aa: CASSPTTRGSTEAFF

v_call: TRBV5-1
clone_size: -
d_call: TRBD1
j_call: TRBJ2-5
cdr3_nt: TGCGCCAGCAGCTCGGGACAGATTCAAGAGACCCAGTACTTC
cdr3_aa: CASSSGQIQETQYF